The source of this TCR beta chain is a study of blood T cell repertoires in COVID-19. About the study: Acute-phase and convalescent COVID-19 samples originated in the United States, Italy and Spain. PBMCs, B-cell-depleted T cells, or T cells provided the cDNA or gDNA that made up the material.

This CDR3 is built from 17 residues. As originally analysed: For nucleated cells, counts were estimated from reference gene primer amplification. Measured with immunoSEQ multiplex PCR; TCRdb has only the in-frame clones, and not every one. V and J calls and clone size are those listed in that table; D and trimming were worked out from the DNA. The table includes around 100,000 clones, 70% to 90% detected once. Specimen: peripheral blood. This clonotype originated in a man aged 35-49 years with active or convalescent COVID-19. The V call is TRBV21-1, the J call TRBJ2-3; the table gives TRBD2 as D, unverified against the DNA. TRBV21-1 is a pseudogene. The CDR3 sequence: CASSKVVLAEVTDTQYF. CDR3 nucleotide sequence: TGTGCCAGCAGCAAAGTGGTACTAGCGGAAGTCACAGATACGCAGTATTTT.